The 28 T cell receptor beta chains presented below share a single source sample, sequenced in a study of human T cells and chemical hapten exposure. The sample's time point: pre-sensitization, week 0. Sample treatment: therapeutic diphenylcyclopropenone sensitization with weekly scalp DPC. MiXCR, run by TCRdb on the RACE reads, gives a single entry per CDR3 protein. The table shows fewer than 70,000 distinct CDR3 sequences, with around 7% occurring only once. The sequenced sample was whole blood, obtained in connection with sensitization to the hapten diphenylcyclopropenone (DPC). The receptors derive from a young woman with alopecia areata. Some clones in this sample may be carry-over from other donors' samples.

This clonotype came up a few times. The chain is built from TRBV29-1 and TRBJ1-2, with TRBD1 matching 8 bases. Germline trimming cut 4 bases from V and 6 bases from J; bases unmatched to any gene: 7. The germline V gene encodes CDR1 SQVTM and CDR2 ANQGSEA. This CDR3 region has 13 residues. The CDR3 spells CSVGTGGMNGYTF. CDR3 nucleotides: TGCAGCGTTGGAACAGGGGGTATGAATGGCTACACCTTC. The variable domain in full, with the rest retrieved from reference TRBV29-1 and TRBJ1-2, is SAVISQKPSRDICQRGTSLTIQCQVDSQVTMMFWYRQQPGQSLTLIATANQGSEATYESGFVIDKFPISRPNLTFSTLTVSNMSPEDSSIYLCSVGTGGMNGYTFGSGTRLTVV.

This clonotype was counted at least ten times. The chain has TRBV6-1 and TRBJ2-2; D unclear. Trimming removed 1 base at V and 5 bases at J, with 11 bases between. Per germline, CDR1 MNHNS and CDR2 SASEGT. The CDR3 is 15 amino acids. CDR3 in DNA: TGTGCCAGCAGTGAAGTAGGGTTCGAAACCGGGGAGCTGTTTTTT. It translates to CASSEVGFETGELFF.

This chain connects TRBV6-2 or TRBV6-3 to TRBJ1-1; weak D call: TRBD1 (5 bases). Germline CDR1 and CDR2: MNHEY and SVGEGT. The CDR3 extends over 13 amino acids. Trimming removed 6 bases from V and 7 bases from J, with 15 bases in between. CDR3: CASSHGGVLEAFF. CDR3 coding DNA: TGTGCCAGCAGCCACGGGGGGGTCCTTGAAGCTTTCTTT.

This clonotype was detected a few times. The V and J genes are TRBV11-2 and TRBJ1-2; D call uncertain. Germline V gene data show CDR1 as SGHAT and CDR2 as FQNNGV. Between the trimmed V and J ends, which lost 4 bases and 0 bases, there was a span of 12 bases. The CDR3 contains 15 residues. The CDR3 nucleotides are TGTGCCAGCAGCTCAGAACACAGAACTAACTATGGCTACACCTTC. As protein: CASSSEHRTNYGYTF.

This clonotype was picked up many times. CDR3 DNA: TGTGCCAGCAGCTCCGTGGCAGGCACCACCTACGAGCAGTACTTC. It is translated as CASSSVAGTTYEQYF. The chain has TRBV7-8 and TRBJ2-7, with D hard to call. This CDR3 has 15 residues. V lost 4 bases, J lost 2 bases, and 15 bases lay in between. Germline loops: CDR1 SGHVS, CDR2 FQNEAQ.

This clonotype appeared many times. The chain has TRBV11-2 and TRBJ1-1; TRBD1 matches 8 bases. The germline V gene has CDR1 SGHAT and CDR2 FQNNGV. Germline trimming cut 0 bases from V and 1 base from J; bases unmatched to any gene: 1. The CDR3 has 15 amino acids. In nucleotides, the CDR3 is TGTGCCAGCAGCTTAGAAACAGGGGGGAACACTGAAGCTTTCTTT. This encodes CASSLETGGNTEAFF.

This clonotype showed up many times. This chain uses TRBV2 with TRBJ2-3; D is uncertain. With 6 bases removed from V and 1 base from J, the gap between germline ends came to 11 bases. The CDR3 consists of 14 residues. Germline V lookup: CDR1 SNHLY, CDR2 FYNNEI. Written as DNA, the CDR3 is TGTGCCAGCAGGGACCGGGCGGGCACAGATACGCAGTATTTT. This sequence encodes CASRDRAGTDTQYF.

This clonotype was seen ten or more times. The genes are TRBV6-5 and TRBJ1-1, with no clear D. Per the germline V gene, CDR1 is MNHEY and CDR2 is SVGAGI. The ends were cut back, 5 bases at V and 1 base at J, with 17 bases in the middle. This CDR3 has 16 amino acids. This CDR3 is CASSTPWGKGNTEAFF. In DNA form, the CDR3 reads TGTGCCAGCAGTACCCCGTGGGGAAAGGGGAACACTGAAGCTTTCTTT.

This clonotype was observed a handful of times. The chain carries TRBV12-3 or TRBV12-4 and TRBJ1-5, with D hard to call. CDR3 length: 13 residues. The ends were cut back, 6 bases at V and 7 bases at J, with 13 bases in the middle. DNA of the CDR3: TGTGCCAGCAGAACTAACGACGGGCAGCCCCAGCATTTT. It yields the protein CASRTNDGQPQHF.

This clonotype was detected ten times or more. This rearrangement joins TRBV2 to TRBJ1-4, with 7 bases matching TRBD1. Germline CDR1 and CDR2: SNHLY and FYNNEI. The CDR3 loop spans 14 amino acids. The V and J ends lost 5 bases and 8 bases, in that order; junction bases with no gene match: 8. CDR3: CASSPDRRVEKLFF. The CDR3 coding sequence is TGTGCCAGCAGTCCGGACAGGCGCGTGGAAAAACTGTTTTTT.

This clonotype has a count of ten or more. The V call is TRBV12-3 or TRBV12-4, the J call TRBJ1-4, with TRBD1 matching over 11 bases. CDR3 size: 15 residues. V lost 5 bases to trimming and J lost 6 bases; unmatched junction nucleotides: 5. CDR3 bases: TGTGCCAGCAGTCCGGACAGGGGGCTATATGAAAAACTGTTTTTT. It encodes CASSPDRGLYEKLFF.

This clonotype was found many times. The chain uses TRBV7-6 and TRBJ2-3; 12 bases are a match to TRBD2. Losses at the gene ends were 5 bases for V and 5 bases for J; bases not matched to a gene: 11. The germline V gene has CDR1 SGHVS and CDR2 FNYEAQ. CDR3 length: 17 residues. CDR3 loop: CASSPGVLAGGQDTQYF. In nucleotides, the CDR3 is TGTGCCAGCAGCCCGGGGGTTCTAGCGGGGGGGCAAGATACGCAGTATTTT. The complete variable domain, with remaining parts taken from reference TRBV7-6 and TRBJ2-3, reads GAGVSQSPRYKVTKRGQDVALRCDPISGHVSLYWYRQALGQGPEFLTYFNYEAQQDKSGLPNDRFSAERPEGSISTLTIQRTEQRDSAMYRCASSPGVLAGGQDTQYFGPGTRLTVL.

This clonotype was observed many times. The CDR3 is CASRPFDKSEAFF. The CDR3 region has the DNA TGTGCCAGCAGACCATTTGACAAGTCTGAAGCTTTCTTT. This rearrangement joins TRBV6-5 to TRBJ1-1; D unresolved. V shed 6 bases and J shed 6 bases, with 14 bases lying between them. The germline CDR1 and CDR2 sequences are MNHEY and SVGAGI. CDR3 length: 13 amino acids.

Many counts were recorded for this clonotype. The V call is TRBV10-3, the J call TRBJ1-3; TRBD1 is a possible D gene (5 bases). Germline V gene sequence: CDR1 ENHRY, CDR2 SYGVKD. V lost 2 bases, J lost 4 bases, and 12 bases lay in between. The CDR3 consists of 15 residues. CDR3 residues: CAISEPLGVGNTIYF. CDR3 nucleotides: TGTGCCATCAGTGAGCCCCTGGGGGTCGGAAACACCATATATTTT.

This clonotype was observed at least ten times. The CDR3 DNA sequence: TGTGCCATCAGTGAGGCCCCAACCCCACCAGCAGATACGCAGTATTTT. Translated: CAISEAPTPPADTQYF. The chain uses TRBV10-3 and TRBJ2-3; D is unclear. This CDR3 region has 16 residues. CDR1 is ENHRY and CDR2 is SYGVKD in the germline V gene. V was cut by 2 bases and J by 4 bases, with 16 bases left in between.

This clonotype was seen many times. The gene calls are TRBV24-1 and TRBJ2-7; D perhaps matches TRBD1 (6 bases). The length of the CDR3 is 15 residues. Trimming cost V 1 base and J 2 bases, with 11 bases left between them. The germline V gene has CDR1 KGHDR and CDR2 SFDVKD. CDR3 DNA: TGTGCCACCAGTGATTTTGGACAGTCTACCTACGAGCAGTACTTC. It translates to CATSDFGQSTYEQYF.

The CDR3 here is CSARAGETQYF. The CDR3, as DNA: TGCAGTGCTAGAGCGGGGGAGACCCAGTACTTC. The J gene is TRBJ2-5, the V gene TRBV20-1; maybe TRBD2 (5 bases). The CDR3 extends over 11 amino acids. Trimming shortened V by 1 base and J by 5 bases, and 5 bases separated the two germline ends. The germline V gene encodes CDR1 DFQATT and CDR2 SNEGSKA (reference sequence).

This clonotype was counted many times. The chain carries TRBV20-1 and TRBJ1-1; 7 bases agree with TRBD1. This CDR3 is built from 15 residues. Unmatched junction bases numbered 6, after V lost 1 base and J lost 1 base. CDR1 and CDR2 from the germline V gene are DFQATT and SNEGSKA (reference sequence). The DNA of the CDR3 is TGCAGTGCTAGAGTGGCAGGGGGGGCGAACACTGAAGCTTTCTTT. Protein sequence: CSARVAGGANTEAFF.

This clonotype was found many times. The chain has TRBV6-5 and TRBJ2-7; D unclear. The CDR3 loop spans 11 amino acids. The germline V gene has CDR1 MNHEY and CDR2 SVGAGI. Trimming shortened V by 7 bases and J by 5 bases, and 9 bases separated the two germline ends. The CDR3 DNA follows: TGTGCCAGCACGTTTGGTGACGAGCAGTACTTC. Its translation is CASTFGDEQYF.

This clonotype was counted many times. This CDR3 reads CSAGQGTQPQHF. CDR3 nucleotide sequence: TGCAGTGCAGGACAGGGCACTCAGCCCCAGCATTTT. The chain has TRBV20-1 and TRBJ1-5; 8 bases line up with TRBD1. Trimming removed 6 bases from V and 6 bases from J; junction bases left unmatched: 4. Germline V gene data show CDR1 as DFQATT and CDR2 as SNEGSKA (reference sequence). This CDR3 has 12 amino acids.

This clonotype has ten or more counts. V usage is TRBV20-1 and J usage is TRBJ1-5, with a tentative D call TRBD1 (5 bases). Trimming took off 7 bases at V and 2 bases at J, with 12 bases between the two ends. CDR1 and CDR2 (germline): DFQATT, SNEGSKA (reference sequence). CDR3 size: 13 residues. This CDR3 reads CSVGEDGNQPQHF. The CDR3 DNA sequence: TGCAGTGTAGGGGAGGATGGCAATCAGCCCCAGCATTTT.

This clonotype appeared a few times. This chain links TRBV7-9 with TRBJ2-1; 10 positions agree with TRBD2. Germline V gives CDR1 SEHNR, CDR2 FQNEAQ (reference sequence). J lost 8 bases, V lost 4 bases, and 8 bases had no gene match. The CDR3 length is 15 residues. The CDR3 loop is CASSSGLAVIDEQFF. The DNA for the CDR3 is TGTGCCAGCAGCTCCGGACTAGCGGTAATAGATGAGCAGTTCTTC.

This clonotype was counted many times. J is TRBJ1-2 and V is TRBV29-1, with a possible D match to TRBD1 (6 bases). Germline V gives CDR1 SQVTM, CDR2 ANQGSEA. CDR3 length: 11 amino acids. The CDR3 is CSADSNYGYTF. In DNA form, the CDR3 reads TGCAGTGCGGACAGTAACTATGGCTACACCTTC.

The genes are TRBV20-1 and TRBJ2-5; 8 positions match TRBD1. The length of the CDR3 is 15 residues. Germline values: CDR1 DFQATT, CDR2 SNEGSKA (reference sequence). Trimming at V came to 5 bases and at J to 1 base, leaving 9 bases not matched to a gene. CDR3 bases: TGCAGTGCTCAAAGCCCCAGGGGGCCCCAAGAGACCCAGTACTTC. This encodes CSAQSPRGPQETQYF.

The V call is TRBV6-6, the J call TRBJ2-3, with unresolved D. Germline assignment: CDR1 MNHNY and CDR2 SVGAGI (reference sequence). The ends were cut back, 3 bases at V and 4 bases at J, with 5 bases in the middle. This CDR3 is built from 12 residues. The CDR3 nucleotides are TGTGCCAGCAGTTATGTTTCAGATACGCAGTATTTT. Translated: CASSYVSDTQYF.

This clonotype has just a few counts. This sequence joins TRBV5-6 and TRBJ1-2, with D uncertain. This CDR3 spans 13 amino acids. The germline V and J ends were trimmed by 4 bases and 7 bases, with 14 bases remaining between them. The germline gives CDR1 SGHDT, CDR2 YYEEEE. The CDR3, as DNA: TGTGCCAGCAGCCGGTCCCGCTCTTCTGGCTACACCTTC. Translated, it gives CASSRSRSSGYTF.

This clonotype was recorded many times. The chain carries TRBV3-1 and TRBJ2-2; D might be TRBD1 (7 bases). V lost 0 bases and J lost 4, with 15 bases in between. The CDR3 runs 17 residues. Germline V lookup: CDR1 LGHDT, CDR2 YNNKEL (reference sequence). The CDR3 nucleotides read TGTGCCAGCAGCCAAGACGGACAGGAGGGTGTCACCGGGGAGCTGTTTTTT. Protein product: CASSQDGQEGVTGELFF.

There are many counts of this clonotype. V usage is TRBV5-1 and J usage is TRBJ1-1; possible D gene TRBD1, 5 bases. The germline V gene encodes CDR1 SGHRS and CDR2 YFSETQ. The CDR3 is 15 residues long. V lost 1 base, J lost 5 bases, and 15 bases lay in between. CDR3 in DNA: TGCGCCAGCAGCTTGAAGGACCCAGGGACTACTGAAGCTTTCTTT. Encoded protein: CASSLKDPGTTEAFF.